This T cell receptor (beta chain) was sequenced during a study of CD8+ T cells in alopecia areata. Background on the study: Affected scalp percentage gauged treated patients' severity.

After isolation, RNA underwent reverse transcription to generate cDNA as the sequencing template. The protocol was immunoSEQ multiplex PCR, while the TCRdb copy is restricted to in-frame clones and leaves out a portion. Of under 300,000 clones in the sample, about three fifths were seen once. Noted treatment: oral pan-JAK inhibitor, 5-10 mg twice daily. Sequences were derived from CD4+ T cells sorted from blood, sampled at week 52, from a patient treated with tofacitinib. The clonotype was recovered from a human donor with alopecia areata.

The CDR3 reads CASSEVMMGYTDTQYF. The CDR3 bases are TGTGCCAGCAGTGAAGTTATGATGGGTTACACAGATACGCAGTATTTT. The chain combines TRBV2 with TRBJ2-3; D is undetermined. Germline V gene data show CDR1 as SNHLY and CDR2 as FYNNEI. Trimming took off 1 base at V and 2 bases at J, with 13 bases between the two ends. This CDR3 comprises 16 residues. The full variable domain, rest sourced from reference TRBV2 and TRBJ2-3, is EPEVTQTPSHQVTQMGQEVILRCVPISNHLYFYWYRQILGQKVEFLVSFYNNEISEKSEIFDDQFSVERPDGSNFTLKIRSTKLEDSAMYFCASSEVMMGYTDTQYFGPGTRLTVL.